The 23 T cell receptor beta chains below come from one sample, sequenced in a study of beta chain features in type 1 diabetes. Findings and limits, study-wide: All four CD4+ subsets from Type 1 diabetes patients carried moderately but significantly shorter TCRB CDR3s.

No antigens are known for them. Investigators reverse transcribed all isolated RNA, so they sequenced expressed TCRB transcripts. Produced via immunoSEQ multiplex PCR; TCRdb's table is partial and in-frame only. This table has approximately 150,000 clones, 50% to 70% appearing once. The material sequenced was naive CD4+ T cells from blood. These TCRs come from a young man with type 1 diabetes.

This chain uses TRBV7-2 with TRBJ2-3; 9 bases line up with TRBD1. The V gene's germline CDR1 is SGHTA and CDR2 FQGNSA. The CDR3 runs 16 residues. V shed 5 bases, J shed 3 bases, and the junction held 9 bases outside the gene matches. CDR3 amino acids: CASSPRQGDWTDTQYF. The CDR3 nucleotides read TGTGCCAGCAGCCCCCGACAGGGGGACTGGACAGATACGCAGTATTTT.

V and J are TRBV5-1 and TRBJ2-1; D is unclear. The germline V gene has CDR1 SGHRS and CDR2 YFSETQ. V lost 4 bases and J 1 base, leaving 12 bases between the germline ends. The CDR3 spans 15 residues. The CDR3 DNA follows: TGCGCCAGCAGCCCAAGGACGGAATCCTACAATGAGCAGTTCTTC. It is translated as CASSPRTESYNEQFF.

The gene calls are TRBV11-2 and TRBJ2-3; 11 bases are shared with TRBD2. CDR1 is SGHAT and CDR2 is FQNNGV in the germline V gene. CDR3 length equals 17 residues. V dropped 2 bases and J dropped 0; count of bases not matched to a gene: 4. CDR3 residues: CASSLRLAGGSTDTQYF. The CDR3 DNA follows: TGTGCCAGCAGCTTAAGGCTAGCGGGGGGAAGCACAGATACGCAGTATTTT.

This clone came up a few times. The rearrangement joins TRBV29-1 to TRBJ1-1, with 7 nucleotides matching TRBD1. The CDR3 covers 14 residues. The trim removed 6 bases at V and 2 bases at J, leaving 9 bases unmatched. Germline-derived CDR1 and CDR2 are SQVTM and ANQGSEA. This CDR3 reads CSVVPGQFNTEAFF. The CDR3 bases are TGCAGCGTGGTACCGGGACAGTTTAACACTGAAGCTTTCTTT.

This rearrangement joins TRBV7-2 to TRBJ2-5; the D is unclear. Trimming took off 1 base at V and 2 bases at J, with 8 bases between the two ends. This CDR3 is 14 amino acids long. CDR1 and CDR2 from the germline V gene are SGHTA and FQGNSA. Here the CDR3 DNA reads TGTGCCAGCAGCTTAGAGTCCGGTCAAGAGACCCAGTACTTC. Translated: CASSLESGQETQYF.

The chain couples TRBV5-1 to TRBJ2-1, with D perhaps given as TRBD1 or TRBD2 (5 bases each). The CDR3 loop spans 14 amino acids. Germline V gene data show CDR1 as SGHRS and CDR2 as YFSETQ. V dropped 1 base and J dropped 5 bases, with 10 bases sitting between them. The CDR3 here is CASSLRDQNNEQFF. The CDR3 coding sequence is TGCGCCAGCAGCTTGAGGGACCAGAACAATGAGCAGTTCTTC. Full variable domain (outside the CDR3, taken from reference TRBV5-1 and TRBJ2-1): KAGVTQTPRYLIKTRGQQVTLSCSPISGHRSVSWYQQTPGQGLQFLFEYFSETQRNKGNFPGRFSGRQFSNSRSEMNVSTLELGDSALYLCASSLRDQNNEQFFGPGTRLTVL.

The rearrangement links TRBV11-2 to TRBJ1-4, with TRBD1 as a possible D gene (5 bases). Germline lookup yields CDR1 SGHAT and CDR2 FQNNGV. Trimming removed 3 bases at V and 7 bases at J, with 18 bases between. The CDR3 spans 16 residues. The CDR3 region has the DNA TGTGCCAGCAGCTTGGCCTACACCCCCGGGACTGAAAAACTGTTTTTT. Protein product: CASSLAYTPGTEKLFF.

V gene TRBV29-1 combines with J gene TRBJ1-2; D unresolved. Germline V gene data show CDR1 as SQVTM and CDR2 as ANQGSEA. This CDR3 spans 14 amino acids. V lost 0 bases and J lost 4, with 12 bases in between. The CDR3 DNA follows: TGCAGCGTTGAAGATGGAAAGGTCTTCTATGGCTACACCTTC. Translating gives CSVEDGKVFYGYTF. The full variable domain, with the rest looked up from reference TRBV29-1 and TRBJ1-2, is SAVISQKPSRDICQRGTSLTIQCQVDSQVTMMFWYRQQPGQSLTLIATANQGSEATYESGFVIDKFPISRPNLTFSTLTVSNMSPEDSSIYLCSVEDGKVFYGYTFGSGTRLTVV.

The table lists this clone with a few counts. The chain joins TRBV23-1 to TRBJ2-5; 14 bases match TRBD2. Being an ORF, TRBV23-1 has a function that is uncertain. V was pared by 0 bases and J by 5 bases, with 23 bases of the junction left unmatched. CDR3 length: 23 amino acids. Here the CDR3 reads CASSQSRPGLAGEGGSIMETQYF. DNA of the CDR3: TGCGCCAGCAGTCAATCTAGACCGGGACTAGCGGGGGAAGGAGGATCCATTATGGAGACCCAGTACTTC.

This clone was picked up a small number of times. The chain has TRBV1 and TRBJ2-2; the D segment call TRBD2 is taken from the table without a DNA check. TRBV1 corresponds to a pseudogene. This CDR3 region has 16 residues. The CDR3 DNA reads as TGCACCAGCAGGCTTTGGACTAGCGGGGCCACCGGGGAGCTGTTTTTT. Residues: CTSRLWTSGATGELFF.

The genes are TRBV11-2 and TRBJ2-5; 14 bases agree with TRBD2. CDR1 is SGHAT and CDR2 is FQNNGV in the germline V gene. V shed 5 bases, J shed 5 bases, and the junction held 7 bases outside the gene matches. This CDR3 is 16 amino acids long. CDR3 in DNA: TGTGCCAGCAGCCTCCGGACTAGCGGGGGGTCGGAGACCCAGTACTTC. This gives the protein CASSLRTSGGSETQYF.

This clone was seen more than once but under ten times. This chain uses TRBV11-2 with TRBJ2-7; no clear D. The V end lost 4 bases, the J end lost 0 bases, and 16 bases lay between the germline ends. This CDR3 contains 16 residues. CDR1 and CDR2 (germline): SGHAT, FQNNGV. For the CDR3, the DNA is TGTGCCAGCAGCTCCGCTTTTCGATTGGACTCCTACGAGCAGTACTTC. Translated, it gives CASSSAFRLDSYEQYF.

The CDR3 nucleotides are TGCGCCAGCAGCCAATTGGAGACAGATACGCAGTATTTT. It translates to CASSQLETDTQYF. The rearrangement links TRBV4-3 to TRBJ2-3; D uncertain. Trimming stripped 2 bases from V and 3 bases from J, with 6 bases between. Germline CDR1 and CDR2: LGHNA and YSLEER. The CDR3 runs 13 residues.

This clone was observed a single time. The CDR3 coding sequence is TGTGCCAGCAGAGTCGTGGGGGGGAACTACAATGAGCAGTTCTTC. This translates into CASRVVGGNYNEQFF. This chain joins TRBV7-2 and TRBJ2-1, with 7 bases identical to TRBD2. The CDR3 consists of 15 residues. Germline CDR1 reads SGHTA; CDR2 reads FQGNSA. V lost 6 bases and J lost 3; bases outside the gene matches: 8.

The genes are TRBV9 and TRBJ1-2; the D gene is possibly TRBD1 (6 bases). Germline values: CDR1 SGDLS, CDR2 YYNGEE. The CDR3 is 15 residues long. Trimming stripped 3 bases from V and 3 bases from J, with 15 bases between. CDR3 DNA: TGTGCCAGCAGCGGAGGACAGCGCGGGGACTATGGCTACACCTTC. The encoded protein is CASSGGQRGDYGYTF.

The CDR3 nucleotides are TGTGCCAGCACCGCGTCTGGGGCCAACGTCCTGACTTTC. Protein: CASTASGANVLTF. This rearrangement joins TRBV27 to TRBJ2-6; no clear D gene. The length of the CDR3 is 13 residues. Per germline, CDR1 MNHEY and CDR2 SMNVEV (reference sequence). V dropped 7 bases and J dropped 1 base, with 5 bases sitting between them.

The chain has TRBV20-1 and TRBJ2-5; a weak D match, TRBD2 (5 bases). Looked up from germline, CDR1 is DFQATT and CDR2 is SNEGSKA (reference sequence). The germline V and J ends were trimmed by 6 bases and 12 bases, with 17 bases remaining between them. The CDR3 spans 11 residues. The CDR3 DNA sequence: TGCAGTGCCGAGAGACGCCTAGCCGAGTACTTC. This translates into CSAERRLAEYF.

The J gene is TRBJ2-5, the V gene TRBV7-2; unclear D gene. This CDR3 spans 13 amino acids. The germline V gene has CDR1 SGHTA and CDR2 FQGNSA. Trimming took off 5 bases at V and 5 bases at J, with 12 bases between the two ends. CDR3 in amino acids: CASSPRRVETQYF. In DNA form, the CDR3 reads TGTGCCAGCAGCCCCCGCCGTGTCGAGACCCAGTACTTC. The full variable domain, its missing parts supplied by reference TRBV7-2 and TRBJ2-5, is GAGVSQSPSNKVTEKGKDVELRCDPISGHTALYWYRQSLGQGLEFLIYFQGNSAPDKSGLPSDRFSAERTGGSVSTLTIQRTQQEDSAVYLCASSPRRVETQYFGPGTRLLVL.

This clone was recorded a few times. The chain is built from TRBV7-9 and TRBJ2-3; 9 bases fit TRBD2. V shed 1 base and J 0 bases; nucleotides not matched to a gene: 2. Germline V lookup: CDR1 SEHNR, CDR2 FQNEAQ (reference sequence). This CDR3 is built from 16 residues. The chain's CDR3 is CASSLGLAGSTDTQYF. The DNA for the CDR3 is TGTGCCAGCAGCTTAGGGCTAGCGGGGAGCACAGATACGCAGTATTTT. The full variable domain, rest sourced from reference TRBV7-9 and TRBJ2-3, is DTGVSQNPRHKITKRGQNVTFRCDPISEHNRLYWYRQTLGQGPEFLTYFQNEAQLEKSRLLSDRFSAERPKGSFSTLEIQRTEQGDSAMYLCASSLGLAGSTDTQYFGPGTRLTVL.

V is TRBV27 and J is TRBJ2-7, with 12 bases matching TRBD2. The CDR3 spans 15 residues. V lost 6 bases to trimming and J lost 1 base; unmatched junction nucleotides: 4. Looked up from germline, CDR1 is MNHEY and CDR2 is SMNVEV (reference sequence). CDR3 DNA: TGTGCCAGCAGGCAGACTAGCGGGGGATCCTACGAGCAGTACTTC. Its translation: CASRQTSGGSYEQYF.

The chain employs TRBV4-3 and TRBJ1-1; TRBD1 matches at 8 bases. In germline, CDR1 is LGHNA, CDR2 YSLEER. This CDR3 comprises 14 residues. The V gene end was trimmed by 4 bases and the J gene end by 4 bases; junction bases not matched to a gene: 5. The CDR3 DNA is TGCGCCAGCAGCCGGATGACAGGGGTCACTGAAGCTTTCTTT. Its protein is CASSRMTGVTEAFF.

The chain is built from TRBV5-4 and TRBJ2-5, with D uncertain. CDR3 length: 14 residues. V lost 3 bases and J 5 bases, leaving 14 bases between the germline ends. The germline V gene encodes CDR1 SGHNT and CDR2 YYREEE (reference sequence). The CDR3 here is CASSSTTSPETQYF. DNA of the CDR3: TGTGCCAGCAGCTCAACGACCAGCCCGGAGACCCAGTACTTC.

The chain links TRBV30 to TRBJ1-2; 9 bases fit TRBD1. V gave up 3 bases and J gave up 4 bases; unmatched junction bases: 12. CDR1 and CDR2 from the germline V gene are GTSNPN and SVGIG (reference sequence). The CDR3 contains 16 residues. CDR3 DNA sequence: TGTGCCTGGAGCCCGGACAGGGGAGCCAGCCTCTATGGCTACACCTTC. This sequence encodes CAWSPDRGASLYGYTF. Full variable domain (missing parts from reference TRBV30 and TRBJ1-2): SQTIHQWPATLVQPVGSPLSLECTVEGTSNPNLYWYRQAAGRGLQLLFYSVGIGQISSEVPQNLSASRPQDRQFILSSKKLLLSDSGFYLCAWSPDRGASLYGYTFGSGTRLTVV.